This passage covers 25 T cell receptor beta chains from one sample sequenced in a study of PD-1 blockade in classical Hodgkin lymphoma. Method: immunoSEQ multiplex PCR; TCRdb's copy keeps in-frame clones and lacks some. The table shows around 43,000 clones, with more than 75% occurring only once. Time point noted: newly diagnosed, previously untreated cHL patient sample. Material for sequencing was peripheral blood mononuclear cells (PBMCs). The receptors derive from a human donor with classical Hodgkin lymphoma.

The chain carries TRBV9 and TRBJ2-1, with D perhaps TRBD1 (6 bases). CDR3 length: 14 residues. Between the trimmed V and J ends, which lost 3 bases and 9 bases, there was a span of 16 bases. The germline CDR1 and CDR2 sequences are SGDLS and YYNGEE. The CDR3 sequence: CASSATQGDGEQFF. Here the CDR3 DNA reads TGTGCCAGCAGCGCAACACAGGGTGACGGTGAGCAGTTCTTC.

J is TRBJ1-1 and V is TRBV19; D is perhaps TRBD1 (6 bases). The CDR3 extends over 13 amino acids. V shed 0 bases and J shed 5 bases, with 7 bases lying between them. Germline values: CDR1 LNHDA, CDR2 SQIVND (reference sequence). DNA for the CDR3: TGTGCCAGTAGTATAGAAGGGGGGACTGAAGCTTTCTTT. This sequence encodes CASSIEGGTEAFF.

The chain has TRBV28 and TRBJ1-2, with D possibly TRBD1 on 6 matching bases. The CDR3 sequence is 15 residues long. Germline V gives CDR1 MDHEN, CDR2 SYDVKM. V lost 6 bases, J lost 4 bases, and 18 bases lay in between. The CDR3 DNA reads as TGTGCCAGCAGCAATACCCCCAGGGGAACCTATGGCTACACCTTC. Its translation is CASSNTPRGTYGYTF.

V and J are TRBV28 and TRBJ1-2, with 8 bases aligning to TRBD1. The CDR3 runs to 16 residues. Looked up from germline, CDR1 is MDHEN and CDR2 is SYDVKM. V lost 2 bases, J lost 6 bases, and 11 bases stayed unmatched. In DNA, the CDR3 is TGTGCCAGCAGTTTAAGGGGACAGGTGATTGCGAATGGCTACACCTTC. It translates to CASSLRGQVIANGYTF.

The genes are TRBV7-9 and TRBJ2-1, with D possibly matching TRBD2 (5 bases). Germline loops: CDR1 SEHNR, CDR2 FQNEAQ (reference sequence). The CDR3 runs to 17 residues. The V end lost 3 bases, the J end lost 2 bases, and 17 bases lay between the germline ends. CDR3 protein: CASSFSEDSVTYNEQFF. The CDR3 DNA is TGTGCCAGCAGCTTTTCGGAAGATAGCGTGACCTACAATGAGCAGTTCTTC. Supplemented by reference TRBV7-9 and TRBJ2-1, the full variable domain reads DTGVSQNPRHKITKRGQNVTFRCDPISEHNRLYWYRQTLGQGPEFLTYFQNEAQLEKSRLLSDRFSAERPKGSFSTLEIQRTEQGDSAMYLCASSFSEDSVTYNEQFFGPGTRLTVL.

The J gene is TRBJ2-5, the V gene TRBV19; 7 nucleotides align to TRBD1. Germline V CDR1 and CDR2: LNHDA, SQIVND (reference sequence). Trimming removed 2 bases from V and 5 bases from J; junction bases left unmatched: 5. The CDR3 has 14 amino acids. The CDR3 DNA sequence: TGTGCCAGTAGTATACGGTCCAGGGGGGAGACCCAGTACTTC. This codes for CASSIRSRGETQYF.

The CDR3 DNA follows: TGTGCTAGTGGTCCCTTCGGGACTAGCGGGGCGATGAGGGAGCAGTTCTTC. Amino acids: CASGPFGTSGAMREQFF. The chain carries TRBV12-5 and TRBJ2-1, with 13 bases fitting TRBD2. CDR3 size: 17 residues. From germline, CDR1 is LGHNT and CDR2 FRNRAP. Trimming cost V 5 bases and J 10 bases; bases outside gene matches: 14.

The genes are TRBV28 and TRBJ2-3; 8 bases align to TRBD1. The junction had 9 bases not matched to a gene; V was cut back by 6 bases and J by 7 bases. The V gene's germline CDR1 is MDHEN and CDR2 SYDVKM. This CDR3 has 14 amino acids. The CDR3 DNA reads TGTGCCAGCAGCCCCGGGACAGGTTTTTATACGCAGTATTTT. Translating it yields CASSPGTGFYTQYF.

J is TRBJ2-2 and V is TRBV5-1; 9 bases match TRBD1. The CDR3 loop spans 16 amino acids. V dropped 4 bases and J dropped 5; count of bases not matched to a gene: 9. CDR1 and CDR2 from the germline V gene are SGHRS and YFSETQ. The CDR3 nucleotides read TGCGCCAGCAGCGAGGGACAGGGCTTCTTAACCGGGGAGCTGTTTTTT. Amino acids: CASSEGQGFLTGELFF.

This clone was seen once. J is TRBJ2-5 and V is TRBV28; 9 positions match TRBD2. The ends lost 3 bases at V and 1 base at J; junction bases unmatched: 3. Germline V lookup: CDR1 MDHEN, CDR2 SYDVKM. The CDR3 length is 15 residues. The CDR3 coding sequence is TGTGCCAGCAGTTTGACTAGCGGACTCCAAGAGACCCAGTACTTC. Protein product: CASSLTSGLQETQYF. Full variable domain (rest looked up from reference TRBV28 and TRBJ2-5): DVKVTQSSRYLVKRTGEKVFLECVQDMDHENMFWYRQDPGLGLRLIYFSYDVKMKEKGDIPEGYSVSREKKERFSLILESASTNQTSMYLCASSLTSGLQETQYFGPGTRLLVL.

The chain is built from TRBV7-6 and TRBJ2-7; no firm D call. Germline CDR1 is SGHVS and CDR2 is FNYEAQ. V was clipped by 1 base and J by 1 base, with 5 bases between them. There are 13 residues in the CDR3. CDR3 region: CASSLGPSYEQYF. CDR3 sequence (DNA): TGTGCCAGCAGCTTAGGTCCTTCCTACGAGCAGTACTTC. The full variable domain, with the rest looked up from reference TRBV7-6 and TRBJ2-7, is GAGVSQSPRYKVTKRGQDVALRCDPISGHVSLYWYRQALGQGPEFLTYFNYEAQQDKSGLPNDRFSAERPEGSISTLTIQRTEQRDSAMYRCASSLGPSYEQYFGPGTRLTVT.

The chain joins TRBV29-1 to TRBJ2-2; D assignment may be TRBD1 or TRBD2 (5 bases each). V was clipped by 4 bases and J by 5 bases, with 14 bases between them. The length of the CDR3 is 14 residues. Germline V lookup: CDR1 SQVTM, CDR2 ANQGSEA. CDR3 in amino acids: CSVVLAEGTGELFF. The CDR3 DNA follows: TGCAGCGTTGTATTGGCAGAGGGGACCGGGGAGCTGTTTTTT.

This sequence joins TRBV18 and TRBJ1-4; D is undetermined. CDR3 size: 13 residues. Trimming pared 3 bases from V and 8 bases from J, leaving 10 bases between. Germline CDR1 reads KGHSH; CDR2 reads LQKENI. CDR3: CASSPSVQEKLFF. Written as DNA, the CDR3 is TGTGCCAGCTCACCCTCTGTACAGGAAAAACTGTTTTTT.

This clone was detected a few times. V and J are TRBV30 and TRBJ2-2, with D unclear. V gave up 2 bases and J gave up 1 base, with 5 bases separating them. The CDR3 loop spans 13 amino acids. Germline CDR1 and CDR2: GTSNPN and SVGIG (reference sequence). CDR3 sequence (DNA): TGTGCCTGGAGTCTTGGGAACACCGGGGAGCTGTTTTTT. Translation gives CAWSLGNTGELFF.

Concerning this clone itself: Germline is not matched at one junction end, which may reflect a read error. The genes are TRBV18 and TRBJ1-1, with 7 bases fitting TRBD1. The germline gives CDR1 KGHSH, CDR2 LQKENI. This CDR3 has 16 amino acids. CDR3 residues: CASSPQGTRVGTEAFF. The CDR3 DNA follows: TGTGCCAGCTCTCCACAGGGGACCCGCGTTGGTACTGAAGCTTTCTTT.

The chain couples TRBV11-2 to TRBJ2-3; D unresolved. Trimming left V 5 bases short and J 1 base short, with 16 bases between. The CDR3 extends over 16 amino acids. Per germline, CDR1 SGHAT and CDR2 FQNNGV. The CDR3 here is CASSMPVVLGTDTQYF. CDR3 nucleotides: TGTGCCAGCAGCATGCCAGTTGTGTTGGGCACAGATACGCAGTATTTT.

This sequence joins TRBV5-8 and TRBJ1-2, with D tentatively TRBD1 (5 bases). Germline-derived CDR1 and CDR2 are SGHTS and YDEGEE. Between the trimmed V and J ends, which lost 0 bases and 3 bases, there was a span of 12 bases. The CDR3 extends over 15 amino acids. The CDR3 DNA is TGTGCCAGCAGCTTGGGTCGGGACGGATACTATGGCTACACCTTC. Amino acid sequence: CASSLGRDGYYGYTF.

A few counts support this clone. V is TRBV19 and J is TRBJ2-1, with TRBD2 matching 14 bases. V lost 3 bases to trimming and J lost 7 bases; unmatched junction nucleotides: 2. The CDR3 covers 15 residues. Germline V lookup: CDR1 LNHDA, CDR2 SQIVND (reference sequence). This chain's CDR3 is CASSMGTSGSNEQFF. The CDR3 bases are TGTGCCAGTAGTATGGGGACTAGCGGGAGTAATGAGCAGTTCTTC.

CDR3 coding DNA: TGTGCCAGTAGTCTCCCCGGACAGGGCGGTCAGCCCCAGCATTTT. It translates to CASSLPGQGGQPQHF. This chain links TRBV19 with TRBJ1-5; TRBD1 matches at 8 bases. Germline trimming cut 5 bases from V and 6 bases from J; bases unmatched to any gene: 9. The CDR3 spans 15 residues. CDR1 and CDR2 (germline): LNHDA, SQIVND (reference sequence).

The genes are TRBV5-4 and TRBJ2-6; 10 bases line up with TRBD1. The CDR3 runs to 18 residues. The germline CDR1 and CDR2 sequences are SGHNT and YYREEE (reference sequence). V lost 4 bases and J lost 2; bases outside the gene matches: 9. CDR3 in amino acids: CASSPARDRGAGANVLTF. In DNA form, the CDR3 reads TGTGCCAGCAGCCCCGCCCGGGACAGGGGCGCTGGGGCCAACGTCCTGACTTTC. Full variable domain (missing parts from reference TRBV5-4 and TRBJ2-6): ETGVTQSPTHLIKTRGQQVTLRCSSQSGHNTVSWYQQALGQGPQFIFQYYREEENGRGNFPPRFSGLQFPNYSSELNVNALELDDSALYLCASSPARDRGAGANVLTFGAGSRLTVL.

The rearrangement joins TRBV5-4 to TRBJ2-7; TRBD2 aligns across 10 bases. V lost 0 bases and J lost 1; bases outside the gene matches: 13. The CDR3 has 19 residues. Germline assignment: CDR1 SGHNT and CDR2 YYREEE (reference sequence). As DNA, the CDR3 is TGTGCCAGCAGCTTGGGGTCAGGGCCGAGCGGGAGGGAATCCTACGAGCAGTACTTC. It specifies CASSLGSGPSGRESYEQYF.

The chain joins TRBV6-5 to TRBJ2-5; 10 positions match TRBD1. The germline CDR1 and CDR2 sequences are MNHEY and SVGAGI. The CDR3 runs 13 residues. The V segment lost 9 bases and the J segment 5 bases; nucleotides outside the gene matches: 6. The DNA of the CDR3 is TGTGCCAGTCGACAGGGGGCGGGGGAGACCCAGTACTTC. Translated, it gives CASRQGAGETQYF.

In the case of this clone: Other DNA sequences in the same sample also yield this CDR3. V usage is TRBV6-1 and J usage is TRBJ2-1; 8 bases line up with TRBD2. This CDR3 spans 15 amino acids. V trimming: 2 bases; J trimming: 0 bases; junction bases outside the gene matches: 0. Germline CDR1 reads MNHNS; CDR2 reads SASEGT. CDR3 DNA sequence: TGTGCCAGCAGTGAACTAGCGGGCTCCTACAATGAGCAGTTCTTC. Protein product: CASSELAGSYNEQFF.

The chain joins TRBV7-8 to TRBJ2-3, with TRBD2 identical over 10 bases. The CDR3 is 15 amino acids. Germline CDR1 SGHVS, CDR2 FQNEAQ. Trimming cost V 7 bases and J 8 bases; bases outside gene matches: 12. CDR3 nucleotides: TGTGCCAGCATCAAACTAGCGGGACCCCTCGGTACGCAGTATTTT. Its protein product is CASIKLAGPLGTQYF. The variable domain in full, completed from reference TRBV7-8 and TRBJ2-3, reads GAGVSQSPRYKVAKRGQDVALRCDPISGHVSLFWYQQALGQGPEFLTYFQNEAQLDKSGLPSDRFFAERPEGSVSTLKIQRTQQEDSAVYLCASIKLAGPLGTQYFGPGTRLTVL.

This sequence joins TRBV19 and TRBJ2-6, with TRBD2 matching 8 bases. Germline V gene lookup returns CDR1 LNHDA and CDR2 SQIVND (reference sequence). V lost 2 bases and J lost 0; bases outside the gene matches: 6. The length of the CDR3 is 18 residues. CDR3 protein: CASSIRDGRASGANVLTF. The DNA for the CDR3 is TGTGCCAGTAGTATACGTGACGGGAGGGCCTCTGGGGCCAACGTCCTGACTTTC.